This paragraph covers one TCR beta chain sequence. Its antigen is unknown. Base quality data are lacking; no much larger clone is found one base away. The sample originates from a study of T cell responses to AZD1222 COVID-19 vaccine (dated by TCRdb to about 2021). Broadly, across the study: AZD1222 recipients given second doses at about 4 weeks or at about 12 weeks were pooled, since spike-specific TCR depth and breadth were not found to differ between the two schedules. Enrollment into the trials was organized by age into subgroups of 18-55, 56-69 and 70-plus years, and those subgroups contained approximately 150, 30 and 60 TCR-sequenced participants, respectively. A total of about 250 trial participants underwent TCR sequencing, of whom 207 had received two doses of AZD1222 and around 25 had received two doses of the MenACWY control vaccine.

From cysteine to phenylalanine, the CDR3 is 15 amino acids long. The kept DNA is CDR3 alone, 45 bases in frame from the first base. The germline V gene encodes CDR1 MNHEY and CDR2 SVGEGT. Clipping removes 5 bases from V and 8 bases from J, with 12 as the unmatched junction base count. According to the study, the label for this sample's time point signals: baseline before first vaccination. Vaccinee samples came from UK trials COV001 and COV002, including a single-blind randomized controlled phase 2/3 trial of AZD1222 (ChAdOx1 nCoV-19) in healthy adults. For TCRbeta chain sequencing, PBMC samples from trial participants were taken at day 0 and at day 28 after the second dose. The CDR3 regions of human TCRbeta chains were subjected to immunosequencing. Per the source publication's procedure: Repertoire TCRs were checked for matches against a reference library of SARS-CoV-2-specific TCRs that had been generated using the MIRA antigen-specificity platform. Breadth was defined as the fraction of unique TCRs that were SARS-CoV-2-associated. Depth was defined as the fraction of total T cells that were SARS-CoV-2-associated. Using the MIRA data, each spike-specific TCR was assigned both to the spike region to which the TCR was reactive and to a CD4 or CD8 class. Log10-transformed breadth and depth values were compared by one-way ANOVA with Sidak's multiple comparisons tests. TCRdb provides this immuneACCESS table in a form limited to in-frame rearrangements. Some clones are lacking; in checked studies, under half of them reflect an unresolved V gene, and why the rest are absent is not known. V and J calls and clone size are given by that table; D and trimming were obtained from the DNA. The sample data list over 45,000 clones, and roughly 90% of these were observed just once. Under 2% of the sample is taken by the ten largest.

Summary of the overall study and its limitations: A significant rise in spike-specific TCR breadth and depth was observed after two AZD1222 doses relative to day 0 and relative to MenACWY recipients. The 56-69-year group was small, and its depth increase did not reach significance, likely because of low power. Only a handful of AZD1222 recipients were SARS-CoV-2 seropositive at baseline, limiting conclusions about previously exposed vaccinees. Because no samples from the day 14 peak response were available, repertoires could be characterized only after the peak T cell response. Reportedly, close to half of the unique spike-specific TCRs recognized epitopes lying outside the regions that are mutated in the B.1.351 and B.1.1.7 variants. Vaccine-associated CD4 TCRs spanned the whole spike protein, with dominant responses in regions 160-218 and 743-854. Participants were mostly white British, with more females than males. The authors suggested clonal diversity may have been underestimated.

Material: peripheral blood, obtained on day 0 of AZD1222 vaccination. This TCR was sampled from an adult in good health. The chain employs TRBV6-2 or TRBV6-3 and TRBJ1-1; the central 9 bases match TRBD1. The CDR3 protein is CASSRPGTGPFEAFF. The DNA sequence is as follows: TGTGCCAGCAGTCGTCCCGGGACAGGGCCCTTCGAAGCTTTCTTT.